The 11 T cell receptor beta chains given below trace back to one sample, sequenced in a study of shared clonotypes between healthy human individuals. Naive CD8 cells comprised CD45RO-negative, CCR7-positively selected cells, excluding terminally differentiated effector memory CD45RA+ cells. Here immunoSEQ multiplex PCR was the method, and the copy in TCRdb shows in-frame clones only, minus some. The sample lists hundreds of thousands of clones, 85% to 95% occurring once. The specimen sequenced was naive CD8+ T cells sorted from blood. These receptors were obtained from a young man in good health.

CDR3 nucleotides: TGTGCCAGCAGCCAGACTAGCGGGAGCGGGAACATTCAGTACTTC. Translated: CASSQTSGSGNIQYF. This rearrangement joins TRBV14 to TRBJ2-4; 12 bases line up with TRBD2. The CDR3 spans 15 residues. Germline-derived CDR1 and CDR2 are SGHDN and FVKESK. The V segment lost 3 bases and the J segment 7 bases; nucleotides outside the gene matches: 4.

The chain couples TRBV5-5 to TRBJ1-1; D ambiguous. Trimming shortened V by 0 bases and J by 8 bases, and 11 bases separated the two germline ends. The CDR3 is 13 residues long. CDR1 is SGHKS and CDR2 is YYEKEE in the germline V gene (reference sequence). CDR3 protein: CASSLASGVEAFF. CDR3 coding DNA: TGTGCCAGCAGCTTGGCATCAGGAGTAGAAGCTTTCTTT.

V gene TRBV6-6 combines with J gene TRBJ2-1; TRBD2 matches 8 bases. CDR3 length equals 16 residues. Losses at the gene ends were 2 bases for V and 3 bases for J; bases not matched to a gene: 6. The germline gives CDR1 MNHNY, CDR2 SVGAGI (reference sequence). The chain's CDR3 is CASSYVKRGYYNEQFF. As DNA, the CDR3 is TGTGCCAGCAGTTACGTTAAGCGGGGGTACTACAATGAGCAGTTCTTC.

The rearrangement uses TRBV2 and TRBJ1-1; D is ambiguous. Trimming removed 7 bases from V and 4 bases from J, with 10 bases in between. The CDR3 is made up of 12 amino acids. Germline V gene lookup returns CDR1 SNHLY and CDR2 FYNNEI. CDR3 residues: CASTKGITEAFF. The CDR3 DNA follows: TGTGCCAGCACCAAAGGAATCACTGAAGCTTTCTTT.

Remarks on this clone: Other DNA sequences of this sample code for an identical CDR3. V gene TRBV27 combines with J gene TRBJ2-7; 10 bases line up with TRBD2. From germline, CDR1 is MNHEY and CDR2 SMNVEV (reference sequence). The CDR3 has 16 residues. With 5 bases clipped from V and 0 bases from J, the junction kept 7 bases outside the gene matches. CDR3: CASSPRTSGSSYEQYF. The CDR3 DNA follows: TGTGCCAGCAGTCCACGGACTAGCGGAAGCTCCTACGAGCAGTACTTC.

The CDR3 loop is CASSLVGRTADTQYF. DNA for the CDR3: TGTGCCAGCAGCTTAGTGGGGAGGACGGCGGATACGCAGTATTTT. The chain recombines TRBV7-9 with TRBJ2-3; tentative D call: TRBD2 (6 bases). V was pared by 1 base and J by 6 bases, with 14 bases between. Germline V CDR1 and CDR2: SEHNR, FQNEAQ (reference sequence). CDR3 length equals 15 residues.

This sequence joins TRBV15 and TRBJ2-3; D is uncertain. CDR1 and CDR2 (germline): LNHNV, YYDKDF (reference sequence). The CDR3 consists of 14 residues. V dropped 3 bases and J dropped 3 bases, with 10 bases sitting between them. The CDR3 spells CATSRRTGTDTQYF. In DNA, the CDR3 is TGTGCCACCAGCAGGCGGACCGGGACAGATACGCAGTATTTT.

Turning to this clone: The sample has other DNA sequences that encode this CDR3 too. V usage is TRBV10-1 and J usage is TRBJ2-1; no definite D call. Germline V gene lookup returns CDR1 WNHNN and CDR2 SYGVQD (reference sequence). The CDR3 contains 13 residues. V lost 3 bases, J lost 4 bases, and 7 bases lay in between. CDR3 region: CASSDGRYNEQFF. CDR3 in DNA: TGCGCCAGCAGTGACGGACGTTACAATGAGCAGTTCTTC.

A single count supports this clone. The rearrangement joins TRBV27 to TRBJ2-7, with 8 nucleotides matching TRBD1. The CDR3 spans 16 residues. The V gene's germline CDR1 is MNHEY and CDR2 SMNVEV (reference sequence). With 0 bases clipped from V and 0 bases from J, the junction kept 4 bases outside the gene matches. The CDR3 loop reads CASSLSWTGTSYEQYF. CDR3 coding DNA: TGTGCCAGCAGTTTATCGTGGACAGGGACCTCCTACGAGCAGTACTTC.

The chain is built from TRBV29-1 and TRBJ2-5; 13 positions match TRBD2. Germline V gene lookup returns CDR1 SQVTM and CDR2 ANQGSEA. Trimming removed 4 bases from V and 3 bases from J; junction bases left unmatched: 11. The CDR3 is 17 residues long. Written as DNA, the CDR3 is TGCAGCGTTGCTCCTGGACTAGCGGGAGTATCCGAAGAGACCCAGTACTTC. The encoded protein is CSVAPGLAGVSEETQYF. The full variable domain, its missing parts supplied by reference TRBV29-1 and TRBJ2-5, is SAVISQKPSRDICQRGTSLTIQCQVDSQVTMMFWYRQQPGQSLTLIATANQGSEATYESGFVIDKFPISRPNLTFSTLTVSNMSPEDSSIYLCSVAPGLAGVSEETQYFGPGTRLLVL.

The V call is TRBV27, the J call TRBJ2-1; weak D call: TRBD1 (5 bases). Germline V lookup: CDR1 MNHEY, CDR2 SMNVEV (reference sequence). Between the trimmed V and J ends, which lost 2 bases and 4 bases, there was a span of 9 bases. This CDR3 has 14 amino acids. CDR3 nucleotides: TGTGCCAGCAGTTTACAATCAGGGTACAATGAGCAGTTCTTC. Protein sequence: CASSLQSGYNEQFF.